The source of this TCR beta chain is a study of cytomegalovirus exposure and HLA in healthy donors. Use of 60 Vbeta and 13 Jbeta primers characterized the PCR. Sequencing used immunoSEQ multiplex PCR; TCRdb keeps in-frame clones, though not all of them. Here the sample spans 120,000 or so clones, about 80% being singletons. Trimming removed 7 bases at V and 2 bases at J, with 11 bases between. The CDR3 runs 14 residues. Germline CDR1 is LNHDA and CDR2 is SQIVND (reference sequence). This chain connects TRBV19 to TRBJ1-4; D remains ambiguous. Sequencing was done on a sample of PBMCs. This receptor was identified in a man aged 35 to 55 in good health and CMV-seronegative. CDR3 in DNA: TGTGCCAGTAAGCCAACAGAGACTAATGAAAAACTGTTTTTT. Amino acid sequence: CASKPTETNEKLFF.